This entry lists 16 T cell receptor beta chains sequenced from one sample in a study of shared clonotypes between healthy human individuals. Terminally differentiated effector memory CD45RA+ cells were excluded from the naive CD8 cells, which were CD45RO-negative and positively selected for CCR7. Generated by immunoSEQ multiplex PCR, the TCRdb table keeps only in-frame clones and is missing some. The sample shows around 1.9 million clones, 85% to 95% of them seen only once. The source material was naive CD8+ T cells from PBMCs. The receptors were gathered from a man younger than 35 in good health. Some clones in this sample may be carry-over from other donors' samples.

The J gene is TRBJ1-2, the V gene TRBV7-8; 7 bases align to TRBD1. Per germline, CDR1 SGHVS and CDR2 FQNEAQ. The J segment lost 8 bases and the V segment lost 5 bases, leaving 5 bases of the junction unmatched. The CDR3 loop spans 12 amino acids. The CDR3 here is CASSEGALGYTF. CDR3 nucleotide sequence: TGTGCCAGCAGCGAGGGGGCGCTCGGCTACACCTTC.

The CDR3 region has the DNA TGTGCCAGCAGTGAGAGAACTAGATACGCCGGGGAGCTGTTTTTT. This translates into CASSERTRYAGELFF. This chain uses TRBV6-1 with TRBJ2-2; TRBD2 might be the D (5 bases). This CDR3 contains 15 residues. In germline, CDR1 is MNHNS, CDR2 SASEGT. V dropped 3 bases and J dropped 6 bases, with 14 bases sitting between them.

The rearrangement uses TRBV27 and TRBJ2-7; maybe TRBD1 (5 bases). V was shortened by 3 bases and J by 3 bases, with 9 bases between the two germline ends. The CDR3 spans 13 residues. CDR1 and CDR2 from the germline V gene are MNHEY and SMNVEV (reference sequence). The CDR3 sequence: CASSLTERYEQYF. The CDR3 nucleotides are TGTGCCAGCAGTTTGACAGAGCGCTACGAGCAGTACTTC.

This chain links TRBV5-6 with TRBJ1-3; D possibly corresponds to TRBD1 (6 bases). Germline CDR1 SGHDT, CDR2 YYEEEE. V lost 6 bases and J lost 4, with 17 bases in between. The CDR3 has 15 residues. The CDR3 DNA follows: TGTGCCAGCAACACAGAGACAGGCACGGGAAACACCATATATTTT. Protein product: CASNTETGTGNTIYF. Together with reference TRBV5-6 and TRBJ1-3, the CDR3 gives the full variable domain: DAGVTQSPTHLIKTRGQQVTLRCSPKSGHDTVSWYQQALGQGPQFIFQYYEEEERQRGNFPDRFSGHQFPNYSSELNVNALLLGDSALYLCASNTETGTGNTIYFGEGSWLTVV.

The genes are TRBV18 and TRBJ2-5; D is unclear. The CDR3 length is 16 residues. In germline, CDR1 is KGHSH, CDR2 LQKENI. V lost 6 bases, J lost 4 bases, and 21 bases lay in between. The chain's CDR3 is CASSEQRVGYGETQYF. For the CDR3, the DNA is TGTGCCAGCTCGGAGCAGCGCGTGGGATACGGAGAGACCCAGTACTTC.

Concerning this clone itself: Other DNA sequences in the same sample also yield this CDR3. The V call is TRBV10-3, the J call TRBJ2-1; D not resolved. The CDR3 has 15 residues. Deletions cut 0 bases from V and 0 bases from J, with 6 bases between. Germline CDR1 is ENHRY and CDR2 is SYGVKD. DNA of the CDR3: TGTGCCATCAGTGAGTCAACCAGCTCCTACAATGAGCAGTTCTTC. It translates to CAISESTSSYNEQFF.

The V and J genes are TRBV25-1 and TRBJ1-2, with D possibly TRBD1 on 6 matching bases. V was pared by 5 bases and J by 3 bases, with 22 bases between. Germline assignment: CDR1 MGHDK and CDR2 SYGVNS. The length of the CDR3 is 17 residues. CDR3 sequence (DNA): TGTGCCAGCAGTAGCCCCATCGTCGGACAGAGATACTATGGCTACACCTTC. Its translation is CASSSPIVGQRYYGYTF.

The gene calls are TRBV11-2 and TRBJ2-7; TRBD2 might be the D (6 bases). CDR1 SGHAT and CDR2 FQNNGV come from the germline V gene. Trimming took off 1 base at V and 7 bases at J, with 17 bases between the two ends. The CDR3 has 15 amino acids. The CDR3 loop reads CASSLVGTQGEEQYF. The CDR3, as DNA: TGTGCCAGCAGCTTAGTGGGGACTCAGGGAGAGGAGCAGTACTTC.

V usage is TRBV2 and J usage is TRBJ1-2; 8 bases fit TRBD1. The CDR3 length is 16 residues. Germline CDR1 SNHLY, CDR2 FYNNEI. V was pared by 6 bases and J by 3 bases, with 12 bases of the junction left unmatched. CDR3 loop: CASRPRQGIGDYGYTF. CDR3 sequence (DNA): TGTGCCAGCAGGCCACGACAGGGGATAGGGGACTATGGCTACACCTTC.

The chain combines TRBV7-9 with TRBJ2-1; TRBD2 matches 11 bases. Trimming at V came to 1 base and at J to 6 bases, leaving 8 bases not matched to a gene. From germline, CDR1 is SEHNR and CDR2 FQNEAQ (reference sequence). This CDR3 is 17 amino acids long. This CDR3 reads CASSLDPGTSGLNEQFF. Here the CDR3 DNA reads TGTGCCAGCAGCTTAGACCCCGGGACTAGCGGTCTCAATGAGCAGTTCTTC.

The V gene is TRBV4-3, the J gene TRBJ1-2, with D perhaps matching TRBD1 (5 bases). V shed 0 bases and J shed 3 bases, with 14 bases lying between them. This CDR3 has 16 residues. The germline V gene encodes CDR1 LGHNA and CDR2 YSLEER. CDR3 nucleotides: TGCGCCAGCAGCCAAGACTACAGGACACGACACTATGGCTACACCTTC. It translates to CASSQDYRTRHYGYTF.

This clone is a singleton in its sample. This rearrangement joins TRBV5-1 to TRBJ2-1; no clear D gene. Germline assignment: CDR1 SGHRS and CDR2 YFSETQ. The CDR3 spans 12 residues. Trimming shortened V by 3 bases and J by 6 bases, and 7 bases separated the two germline ends. The CDR3 DNA follows: TGCGCCAGCAGCTCCTGGACCAATGAGCAGTTCTTC. It specifies CASSSWTNEQFF.

The rearrangement links TRBV7-9 to TRBJ2-3; no clear D. The CDR3 is 15 residues long. Trimming took 3 bases from V and 4 from J, leaving 14 bases between them. Germline V gives CDR1 SEHNR, CDR2 FQNEAQ (reference sequence). CDR3 sequence reads: CASSFPALSADTQYF. For the CDR3, the DNA is TGTGCCAGCAGCTTCCCGGCCCTTAGTGCAGATACGCAGTATTTT.

The chain links TRBV28 to TRBJ1-1; no clear D gene. Germline CDR1 and CDR2: MDHEN and SYDVKM. The CDR3 loop spans 15 amino acids. V dropped 2 bases and J dropped 0 bases, with 10 bases sitting between them. Here the CDR3 reads CASSLVPGLNTEAFF. The CDR3 coding sequence is TGTGCCAGCAGTTTAGTTCCAGGCCTGAACACTGAAGCTTTCTTT.

The V gene is TRBV28, the J gene TRBJ1-1; TRBD1 aligns across 10 bases. CDR1 and CDR2 from the germline V gene are MDHEN and SYDVKM. CDR3 length: 14 residues. Germline trimming cut 6 bases from V and 5 bases from J; bases unmatched to any gene: 6. CDR3 in amino acids: CASRRTGGRTEAFF. As DNA, the CDR3 is TGTGCCAGCAGGCGGACAGGGGGACGGACTGAAGCTTTCTTT.

This chain connects TRBV7-9 to TRBJ1-2; D is undetermined. CDR1 is SEHNR, CDR2 FQNEAQ, per germline (reference sequence). V lost 4 bases and J lost 1, with 10 bases in between. The CDR3 runs to 14 residues. The CDR3, as DNA: TGTGCCAGCAGCTCCACACGTGATAACTATGGCTACACCTTC. Protein: CASSSTRDNYGYTF.